What follows are 12 T cell receptor beta chains derived from one specimen sequenced in a study of blood T cell repertoires in COVID-19. Sequencing was performed with immunoSEQ multiplex PCR; in TCRdb, only in-frame clones are kept and a portion is missing. The table shows roughly 140,000 clones, with more than 60% occurring only once. Sequencing was performed on peripheral blood. Source of these receptors: a woman between 55 and 75 years old with acute or convalescent COVID-19.

This chain uses TRBV15 with TRBJ2-7, with 9 bases fitting TRBD2. Germline V gene data show CDR1 as LNHNV and CDR2 as YYDKDF (reference sequence). This CDR3 spans 14 amino acids. V was clipped by 0 bases and J by 4 bases; unmatched bases: 1. This chain's CDR3 is CATSRETSGYEQYF. The CDR3 coding sequence is TGTGCCACCAGCAGAGAGACTAGCGGTTACGAGCAGTACTTC.

This chain joins TRBV5-4 and TRBJ2-7; 10 nucleotides line up with TRBD2. Germline assignment: CDR1 SGHNT and CDR2 YYREEE (reference sequence). Unmatched junction bases numbered 7, after V lost 4 bases and J lost 0 bases. The CDR3 is 16 amino acids. In nucleotides, the CDR3 is TGTGCCAGCAGCACTAAACTAGCGGGACCCTCCTACGAGCAGTACTTC. This codes for CASSTKLAGPSYEQYF.

The V call is TRBV6-5, the J call TRBJ2-5; TRBD2 aligns across 12 bases. The CDR3 is 15 residues long. Germline trimming cut 3 bases from V and 6 bases from J; bases unmatched to any gene: 5. Germline lookup yields CDR1 MNHEY and CDR2 SVGAGI. The CDR3 sequence is CASSYTTSGSQTQYF. In DNA, the CDR3 is TGTGCCAGCAGTTATACGACTAGCGGGAGTCAGACCCAGTACTTC.

This clone occurred a few times. This chain links TRBV30 with TRBJ1-4, with D possibly being TRBD1 (5 bases). Germline V CDR1 and CDR2: GTSNPN, SVGIG (reference sequence). This CDR3 spans 14 amino acids. Between the trimmed V and J ends, which lost 6 bases and 5 bases, there was a span of 16 bases. CDR3 in DNA: TGTGCCTGCGGGGGGTCCAGACTAAATGAAAAACTGTTTTTT. Translated: CACGGSRLNEKLFF.

The chain couples TRBV19 to TRBJ2-3; D call uncertain. Germline CDR1 and CDR2: LNHDA and SQIVND (reference sequence). Trimming stripped 4 bases from V and 6 bases from J, with 8 bases between. The CDR3 spans 12 residues. CDR3 nucleotide sequence: TGTGCCAGTAGTAAACTCTGGGATACGCAGTATTTT. This translates into CASSKLWDTQYF.

This clone was found a few times. The chain carries TRBV2 and TRBJ1-6; 10 positions match TRBD1. Germline trimming cut 5 bases from V and 6 bases from J; bases unmatched to any gene: 4. Germline V gene data show CDR1 as SNHLY and CDR2 as FYNNEI. The CDR3 sequence is 15 residues long. CDR3 sequence reads: CASSRTGGSNSPLHF. CDR3 nucleotide sequence: TGTGCCAGCAGTCGGACAGGGGGTTCTAATTCACCCCTCCACTTT.

The DNA for the CDR3 is TGTGCCAGCGGCCCCCAGTTAATCTCCTACGAGCAGTACTTC. Translation: CASGPQLISYEQYF. The chain is built from TRBV2 and TRBJ2-7; D is uncertain. The CDR3 length is 14 residues. CDR1 is SNHLY and CDR2 is FYNNEI in the germline V gene. V was trimmed by 8 bases and J by 0 bases, leaving 14 bases between them.

The genes are TRBV3-1 (or the pseudogene TRBV3-2) and TRBJ2-5; TRBD2 matches at 11 bases. The length of the CDR3 is 17 residues. Trimming removed 3 bases from V and 2 bases from J; junction bases left unmatched: 8. CDR1 is LGHDT and CDR2 is YNNKEL in the germline V gene (reference sequence). The CDR3 DNA follows: TGTGCCAGCAGCCAGACGGGACTAGCGGCAGTACAAGAGACCCAGTACTTC. As protein: CASSQTGLAAVQETQYF.

This clone was seen ten or more times. The rearrangement uses TRBV27 and TRBJ1-6; tentatively, D is TRBD1 (5 bases). The CDR3 consists of 16 residues. V gave up 0 bases and J gave up 7 bases, with 13 bases separating them. Looked up from germline, CDR1 is MNHEY and CDR2 is SMNVEV (reference sequence). The CDR3: CASSLSRGGVNSPLHF. The CDR3 DNA reads as TGTGCCAGCAGTTTATCGAGGGGAGGGGTGAATTCACCCCTCCACTTT.

This chain links TRBV12-5 with TRBJ1-1; 8 bases match TRBD1. The V and J ends lost 6 bases and 4 bases, in that order; junction bases with no gene match: 4. Germline CDR1 and CDR2: LGHNT and FRNRAP. The CDR3 totals 13 residues. The CDR3 loop is CASGLDRGTEAFF. CDR3 sequence (DNA): TGTGCTAGTGGCCTAGACAGGGGCACTGAAGCTTTCTTT. The complete variable domain, with remaining parts taken from reference TRBV12-5 and TRBJ1-1, reads DARVTQTPRHKVTEMGQEVTMRCQPILGHNTVFWYRQTMMQGLELLAYFRNRAPLDDSGMPKDRFSAEMPDATLATLKIQPSEPRDSAVYFCASGLDRGTEAFFGQGTRLTVV.

The V call is TRBV5-1, the J call TRBJ2-7; D is possibly TRBD2 (6 bases). Deletions cut 2 bases from V and 2 bases from J, with 11 bases between. Germline CDR1 is SGHRS and CDR2 is YFSETQ. There are 14 residues in the CDR3. CDR3 in DNA: TGCGCCAGCAGCTTAGCTCTAGCGCCCTACGAGCAGTACTTC. Amino acids: CASSLALAPYEQYF.

The gene calls are TRBV28 and TRBJ2-1, with TRBD2 matching over 13 bases. There are 17 residues in the CDR3. CDR1 MDHEN and CDR2 SYDVKM come from the germline V gene. Losses at the gene ends were 6 bases for V and 1 base for J; bases not matched to a gene: 6. CDR3 sequence: CASREGLAGASYNEQFF. The CDR3 nucleotides are TGTGCCAGCAGGGAAGGACTAGCGGGAGCTTCCTACAATGAGCAGTTCTTC.